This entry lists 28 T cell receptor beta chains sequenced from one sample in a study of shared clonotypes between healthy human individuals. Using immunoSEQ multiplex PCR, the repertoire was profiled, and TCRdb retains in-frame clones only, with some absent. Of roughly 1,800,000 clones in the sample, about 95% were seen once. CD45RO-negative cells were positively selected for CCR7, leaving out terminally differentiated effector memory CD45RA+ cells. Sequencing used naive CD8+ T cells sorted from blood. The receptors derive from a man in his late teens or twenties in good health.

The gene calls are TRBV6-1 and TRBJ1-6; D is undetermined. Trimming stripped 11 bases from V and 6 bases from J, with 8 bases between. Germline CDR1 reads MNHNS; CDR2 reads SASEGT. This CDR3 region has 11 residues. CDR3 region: CAVGPNSPLHF. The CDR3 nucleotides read TGTGCCGTCGGACCTAATTCACCCCTCCACTTT.

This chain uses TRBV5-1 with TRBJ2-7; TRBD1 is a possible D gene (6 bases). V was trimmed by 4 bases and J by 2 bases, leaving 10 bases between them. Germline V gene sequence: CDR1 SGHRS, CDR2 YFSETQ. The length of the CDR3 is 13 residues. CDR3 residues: CASSPRGTYEQYF. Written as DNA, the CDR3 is TGCGCCAGCAGCCCCAGGGGAACCTACGAGCAGTACTTC.

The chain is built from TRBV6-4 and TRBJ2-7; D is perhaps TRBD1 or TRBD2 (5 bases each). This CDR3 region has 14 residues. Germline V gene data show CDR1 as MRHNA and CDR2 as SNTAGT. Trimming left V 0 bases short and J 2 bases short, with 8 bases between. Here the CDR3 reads CASSDSWDPYEQYF. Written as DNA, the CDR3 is TGTGCCAGCAGTGACTCGTGGGACCCCTACGAGCAGTACTTC.

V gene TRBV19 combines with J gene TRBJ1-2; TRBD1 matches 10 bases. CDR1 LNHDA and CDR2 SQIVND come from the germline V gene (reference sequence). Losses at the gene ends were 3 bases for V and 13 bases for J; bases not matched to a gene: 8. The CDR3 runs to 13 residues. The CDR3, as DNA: TGTGCCAGTAGTATGGGGACAGGGGAGGACTCCACCTTC. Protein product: CASSMGTGEDSTF.

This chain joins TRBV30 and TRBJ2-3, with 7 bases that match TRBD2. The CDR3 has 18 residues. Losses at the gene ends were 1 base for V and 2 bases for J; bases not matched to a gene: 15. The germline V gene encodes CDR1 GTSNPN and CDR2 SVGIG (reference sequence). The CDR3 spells CAWSGVAYREAYTDTQYF. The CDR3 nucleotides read TGTGCCTGGAGTGGTGTAGCTTACCGGGAGGCCTACACAGATACGCAGTATTTT.

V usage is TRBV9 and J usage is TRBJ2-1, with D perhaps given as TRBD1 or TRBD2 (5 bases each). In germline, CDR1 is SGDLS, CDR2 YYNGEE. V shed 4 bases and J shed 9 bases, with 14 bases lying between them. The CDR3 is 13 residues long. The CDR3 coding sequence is TGTGCCAGCAGCCCAAGGGGAGAAGTTGAGCAGTTCTTC. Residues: CASSPRGEVEQFF.

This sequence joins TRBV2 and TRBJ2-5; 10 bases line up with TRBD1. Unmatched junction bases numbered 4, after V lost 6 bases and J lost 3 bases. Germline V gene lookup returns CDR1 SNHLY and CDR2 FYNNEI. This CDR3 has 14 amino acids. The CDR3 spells CASSVTGGKETQYF. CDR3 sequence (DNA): TGTGCCAGCAGCGTGACAGGGGGCAAAGAGACCCAGTACTTC.

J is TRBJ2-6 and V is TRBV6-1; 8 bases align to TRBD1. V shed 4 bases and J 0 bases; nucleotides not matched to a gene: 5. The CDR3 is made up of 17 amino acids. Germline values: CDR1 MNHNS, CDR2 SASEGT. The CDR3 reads CASSAGQANSGANVLTF. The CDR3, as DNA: TGTGCCAGCAGTGCGGGACAGGCCAACTCTGGGGCCAACGTCCTGACTTTC.

The CDR3 DNA is TGTGCCAGCAGTTACCCCCCTAGCGGGGACACCGGGGAGCTGTTTTTT. As protein: CASSYPPSGDTGELFF. This chain links TRBV6-5 with TRBJ2-2, with 9 bases matching TRBD2. The CDR3 is 16 amino acids. Germline lookup yields CDR1 MNHEY and CDR2 SVGAGI. V was clipped by 2 bases and J by 3 bases; unmatched bases: 4.

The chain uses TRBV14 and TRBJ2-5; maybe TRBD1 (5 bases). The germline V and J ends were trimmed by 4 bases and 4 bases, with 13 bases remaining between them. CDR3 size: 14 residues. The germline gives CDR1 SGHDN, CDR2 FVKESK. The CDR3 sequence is CASSPTGPRETQYF. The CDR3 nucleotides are TGTGCCAGCAGCCCCACAGGACCTAGAGAGACCCAGTACTTC. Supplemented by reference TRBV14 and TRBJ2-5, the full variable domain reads EAGVTQFPSHSVIEKGQTVTLRCDPISGHDNLYWYRRVMGKEIKFLLHFVKESKQDESGMPNNRFLAERTGGTYSTLKVQPAELEDSGVYFCASSPTGPRETQYFGPGTRLLVL.

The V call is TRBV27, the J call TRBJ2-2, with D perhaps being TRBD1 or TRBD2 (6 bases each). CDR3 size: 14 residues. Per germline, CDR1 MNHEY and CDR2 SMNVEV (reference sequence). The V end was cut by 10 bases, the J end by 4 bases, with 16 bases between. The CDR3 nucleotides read TGTGCCACCAACTCCAGGGGAGGCACCGGGGAGCTGTTTTTT. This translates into CATNSRGGTGELFF.

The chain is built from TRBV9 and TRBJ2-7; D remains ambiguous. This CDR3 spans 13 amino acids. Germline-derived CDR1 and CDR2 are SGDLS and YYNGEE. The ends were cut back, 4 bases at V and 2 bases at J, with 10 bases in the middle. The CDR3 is CASSPGPPYEQYF. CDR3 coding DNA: TGTGCCAGCAGCCCGGGCCCCCCCTACGAGCAGTACTTC.

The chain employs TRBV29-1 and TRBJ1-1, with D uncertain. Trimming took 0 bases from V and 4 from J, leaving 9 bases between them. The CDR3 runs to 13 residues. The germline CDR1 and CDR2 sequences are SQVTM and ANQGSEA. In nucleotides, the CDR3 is TGCAGCGTTGAAGAGCGCATTAGCACTGAAGCTTTCTTT. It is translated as CSVEERISTEAFF. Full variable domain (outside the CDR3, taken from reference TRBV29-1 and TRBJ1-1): SAVISQKPSRDICQRGTSLTIQCQVDSQVTMMFWYRQQPGQSLTLIATANQGSEATYESGFVIDKFPISRPNLTFSTLTVSNMSPEDSSIYLCSVEERISTEAFFGQGTRLTVV.

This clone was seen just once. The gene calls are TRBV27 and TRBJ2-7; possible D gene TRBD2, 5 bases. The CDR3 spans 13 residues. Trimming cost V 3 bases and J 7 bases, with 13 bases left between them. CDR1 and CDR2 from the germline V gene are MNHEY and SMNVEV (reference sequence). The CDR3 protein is CASSFSLSGEQYF. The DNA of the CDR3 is TGTGCCAGCAGTTTTAGTCTTTCGGGGGAGCAGTACTTC.

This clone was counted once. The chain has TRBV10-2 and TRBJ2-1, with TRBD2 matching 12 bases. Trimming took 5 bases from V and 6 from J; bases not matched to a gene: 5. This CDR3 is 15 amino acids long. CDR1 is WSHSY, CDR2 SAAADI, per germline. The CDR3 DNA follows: TGCGCCAGCAGTCTCCTAGCGGGGGGGCCCAATGAGCAGTTCTTC. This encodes CASSLLAGGPNEQFF.

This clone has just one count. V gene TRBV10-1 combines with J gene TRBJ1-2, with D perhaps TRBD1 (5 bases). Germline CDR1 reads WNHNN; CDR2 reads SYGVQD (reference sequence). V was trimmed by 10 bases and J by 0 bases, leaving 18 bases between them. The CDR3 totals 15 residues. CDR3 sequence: CATREGLQANYGYTF. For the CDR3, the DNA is TGCGCCACCCGGGAGGGGTTACAAGCTAACTATGGCTACACCTTC.

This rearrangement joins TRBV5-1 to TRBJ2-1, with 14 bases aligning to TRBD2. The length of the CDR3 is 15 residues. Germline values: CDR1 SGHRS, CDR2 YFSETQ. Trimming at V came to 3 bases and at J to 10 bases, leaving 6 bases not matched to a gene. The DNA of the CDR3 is TGCGCCAGCAGCTCGGGACTAGCGGGAGAAAGAGAGCAGTTCTTC. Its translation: CASSSGLAGEREQFF.

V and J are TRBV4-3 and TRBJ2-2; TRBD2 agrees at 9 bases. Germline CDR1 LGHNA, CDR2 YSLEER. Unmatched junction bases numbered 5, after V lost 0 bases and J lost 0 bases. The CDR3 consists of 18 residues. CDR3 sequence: CASSQDWVAGANTGELFF. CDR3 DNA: TGCGCCAGCAGCCAAGATTGGGTAGCGGGAGCGAACACCGGGGAGCTGTTTTTT.

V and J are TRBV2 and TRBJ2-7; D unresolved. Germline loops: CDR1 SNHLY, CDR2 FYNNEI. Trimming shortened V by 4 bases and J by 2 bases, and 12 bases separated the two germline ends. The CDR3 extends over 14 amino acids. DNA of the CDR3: TGTGCCAGCAGTGTTACCCCTGACCCCTACGAGCAGTACTTC. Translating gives CASSVTPDPYEQYF.

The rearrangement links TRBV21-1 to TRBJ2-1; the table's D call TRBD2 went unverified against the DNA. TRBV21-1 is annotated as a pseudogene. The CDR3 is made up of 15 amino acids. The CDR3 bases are TGTGCCAGCAGCAAAAGCGGGAGCGATTACAATGAGCAGTTCTTC. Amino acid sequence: CASSKSGSDYNEQFF.

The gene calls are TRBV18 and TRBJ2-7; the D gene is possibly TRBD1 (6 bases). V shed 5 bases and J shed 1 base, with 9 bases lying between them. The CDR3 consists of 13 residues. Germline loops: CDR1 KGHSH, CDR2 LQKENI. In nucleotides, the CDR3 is TGTGCCAGCTCAATCGACAGGTCCTACGAGCAGTACTTC. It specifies CASSIDRSYEQYF.

CDR3 sequence reads: CASRPGVYQETQYF. Here the CDR3 DNA reads TGTGCCAGCAGACCAGGGGTATACCAAGAGACCCAGTACTTC. This chain links TRBV7-6 with TRBJ2-5, with D perhaps TRBD1 (6 bases). The CDR3 loop spans 14 amino acids. V gave up 6 bases and J gave up 0 bases, with 11 bases separating them. CDR1 and CDR2 from the germline V gene are SGHVS and FNYEAQ.

CDR3 protein: CASSTSRTGVTYEQYF. CDR3 bases: TGTGCCAGCAGCACCTCTAGGACAGGCGTAACCTACGAGCAGTACTTC. The rearrangement joins TRBV7-8 to TRBJ2-7; 7 positions match TRBD1. J lost 2 bases, V lost 5 bases, and 12 bases had no gene match. The CDR3 totals 16 residues. Per germline, CDR1 SGHVS and CDR2 FQNEAQ.

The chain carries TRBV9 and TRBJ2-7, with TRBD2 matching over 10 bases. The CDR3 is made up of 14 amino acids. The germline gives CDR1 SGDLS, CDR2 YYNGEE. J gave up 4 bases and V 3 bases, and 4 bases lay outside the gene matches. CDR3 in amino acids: CASSAYSGGYEQYF. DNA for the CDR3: TGTGCCAGCAGCGCATATAGCGGGGGGTACGAGCAGTACTTC.

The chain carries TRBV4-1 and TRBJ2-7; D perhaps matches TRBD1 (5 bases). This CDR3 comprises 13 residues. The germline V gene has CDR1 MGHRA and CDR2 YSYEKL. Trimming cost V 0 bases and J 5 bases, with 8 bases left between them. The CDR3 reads CASSQDTGHEQYF. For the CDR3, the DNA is TGCGCCAGCAGCCAAGATACAGGCCACGAGCAGTACTTC.

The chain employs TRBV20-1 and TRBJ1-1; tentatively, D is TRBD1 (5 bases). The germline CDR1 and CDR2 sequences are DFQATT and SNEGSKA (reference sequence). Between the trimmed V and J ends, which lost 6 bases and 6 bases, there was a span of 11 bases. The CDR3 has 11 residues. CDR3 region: CSARVGAEAFF. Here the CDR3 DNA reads TGCAGTGCCAGGGTTGGCGCTGAAGCTTTCTTT.

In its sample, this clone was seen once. CDR3 region: CASSEGEGGLGETQYF. The CDR3 DNA reads TGTGCCAGCAGTGAAGGCGAAGGGGGCTTGGGGGAGACCCAGTACTTC. The V and J genes are TRBV6-1 and TRBJ2-5; 7 bases agree with TRBD1. V lost 1 base and J lost 5; bases outside the gene matches: 10. The germline V gene encodes CDR1 MNHNS and CDR2 SASEGT. The CDR3 totals 16 residues.

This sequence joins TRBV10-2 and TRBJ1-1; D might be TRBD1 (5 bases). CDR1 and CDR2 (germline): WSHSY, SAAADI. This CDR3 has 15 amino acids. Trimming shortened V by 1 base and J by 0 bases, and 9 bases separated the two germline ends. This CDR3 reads CASSEWTRMNTEAFF. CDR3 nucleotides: TGCGCCAGCAGTGAGTGGACAAGAATGAACACTGAAGCTTTCTTT.